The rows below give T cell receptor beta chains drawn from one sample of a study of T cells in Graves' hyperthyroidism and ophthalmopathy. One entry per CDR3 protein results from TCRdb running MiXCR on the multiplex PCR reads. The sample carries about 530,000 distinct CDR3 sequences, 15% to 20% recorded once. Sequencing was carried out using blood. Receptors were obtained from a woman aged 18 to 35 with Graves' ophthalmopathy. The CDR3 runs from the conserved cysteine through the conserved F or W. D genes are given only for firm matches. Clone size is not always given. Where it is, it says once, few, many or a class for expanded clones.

CDR3 DNA: TGTGCCAGCAGCTTGCGGGAAGATGGTGAAGCTTTCTTT; CDR3 protein: CASSLREDGEAFF; D gene: -; V gene: TRBV5-5; clone size: many; J gene: TRBJ1-1
CDR3 DNA: TGTGCCAGCAGTTCCGGGACAGGGGGTTATGAAAAACTGTTTTTT; CDR3 protein: CASSSGTGGYEKLFF; D gene: TRBD1; V gene: TRBV28; clone size: -; J gene: TRBJ1-4
CDR3 DNA: TGCAGTGCTAGACGAGCTAGCGGGGAACCGAGCTCCTACAATGAGCAGTTCTTC; CDR3 protein: CSARRASGEPSSYNEQFF; D gene: TRBD2; V gene: TRBV20-1; clone size: many; J gene: TRBJ2-1
CDR3 DNA: TGTGCCAGCAGCCCAGGGGGCGCCTCCTACGAGCAGTACTTC; CDR3 protein: CASSPGGASYEQYF; D gene: TRBD1; V gene: TRBV9; clone size: many; J gene: TRBJ2-7
CDR3 DNA: TGTGCCAGCAGCTTAAGTGCTAGCGGGAGGGCCTTAACAGATACGCAGTATTTT; CDR3 protein: CASSLSASGRALTDTQYF; D gene: TRBD2; V gene: TRBV11-2; clone size: many; J gene: TRBJ2-3
CDR3 DNA: TGTGCCAGCAGTTTTAGGGAGGATCAGCCCCAGCATTTT; CDR3 protein: CASSFREDQPQHF; D gene: -; V gene: TRBV27; clone size: -; J gene: TRBJ1-5
CDR3 DNA: TGTGCCAGCAGTGAATGGGGCACAGGGATGAACACTGAAGCTTTCTTT; CDR3 protein: CASSEWGTGMNTEAFF; D gene: -; V gene: TRBV6-1; clone size: many; J gene: TRBJ1-1
CDR3 DNA: TGTGCCAGCAGCTCTAGTGGCTCGTCCGTTGTCGAGCAGTACTTC; CDR3 protein: CASSSSGSSVVEQYF; D gene: -; V gene: TRBV7-9; clone size: few; J gene: TRBJ2-7
CDR3 DNA: TGTGCCAGCAGTTTCCCGGGGGACAGAGCCTACGAGCAGTACTTC; CDR3 protein: CASSFPGDRAYEQYF; D gene: -; V gene: TRBV12-3/TRBV12-4; clone size: -; J gene: TRBJ2-7
CDR3 DNA: TGCGCCAGCAGCTTGGGAGTTGGCGGCGGGGGGGCTGAGACCCAGTACTTC; CDR3 protein: CASSLGVGGGGAETQYF; D gene: TRBD2; V gene: TRBV5-1; clone size: -; J gene: TRBJ2-5
CDR3 DNA: TGTGCCAGCAGTTACTGGGGGGGCGGAAACTATGGCTACACCTTC; CDR3 protein: CASSYWGGGNYGYTF; D gene: -; V gene: TRBV6-1; clone size: many; J gene: TRBJ1-2